These 21 T cell receptor beta chains were sequenced from one sample in a study of shared clonotypes between healthy human individuals. Method: immunoSEQ multiplex PCR; TCRdb's copy keeps in-frame clones and lacks some. The sample holds 2 million to 3 million clones; approximately 90% are singletons and the top ten take about 0.13%. The sequenced sample consisted of naive CD4+ T cells sorted from blood. Subset meaning: CD45RA+ positively selected. The receptors stem from a man aged 18 to 35 in good health.

V usage is TRBV18 and J usage is TRBJ1-5; D might be TRBD1 (6 bases). The CDR3 has 14 residues. Trimming took 4 bases from V and 7 from J, leaving 14 bases between them. Germline values: CDR1 KGHSH, CDR2 LQKENI. Written as DNA, the CDR3 is TGTGCCAGCTCACGGGCAGGGGTCGGGCAGCCCCAGCATTTT. Translating it yields CASSRAGVGQPQHF.

This rearrangement joins TRBV7-8 to TRBJ2-7; no definite D call. Germline CDR1 is SGHVS and CDR2 is FQNEAQ. Trimming shortened V by 5 bases and J by 2 bases, and 13 bases separated the two germline ends. The CDR3 totals 14 residues. The CDR3 region is CASSSRQSTYEQYF. CDR3 DNA sequence: TGTGCCAGCAGCAGTCGGCAGAGTACCTACGAGCAGTACTTC.

This clone has more than one count but fewer than ten. The genes are TRBV27 and TRBJ1-6; D possibly corresponds to TRBD1 (6 bases). The germline V gene has CDR1 MNHEY and CDR2 SMNVEV (reference sequence). V was clipped by 3 bases and J by 7 bases, with 10 bases between them. The CDR3 extends over 14 amino acids. CDR3 sequence reads: CASSFQGRNSPLHF. The CDR3 nucleotides are TGTGCCAGCAGTTTCCAGGGGAGGAATTCACCCCTCCACTTT.

In DNA, the CDR3 is TGTGCCAGTGGAGAGGTGAGCTCTGGAAACACCATATATTTT. Translated: CASGEVSSGNTIYF. The chain carries TRBV19 and TRBJ1-3; D unclear. There are 14 residues in the CDR3. CDR1 and CDR2 from the germline V gene are LNHDA and SQIVND (reference sequence). V dropped 8 bases and J dropped 0 bases, with 11 bases sitting between them.

The chain is built from TRBV2 and TRBJ1-1; D unresolved. The V end was cut by 3 bases, the J end by 5 bases, with 16 bases between. Germline V gene sequence: CDR1 SNHLY, CDR2 FYNNEI. The CDR3 is made up of 15 amino acids. CDR3 region: CASSDTSGGFTEAFF. The CDR3 bases are TGTGCCAGCAGTGACACATCGGGAGGTTTTACTGAAGCTTTCTTT. Complete variable domain (other parts from reference TRBV2 and TRBJ1-1): EPEVTQTPSHQVTQMGQEVILRCVPISNHLYFYWYRQILGQKVEFLVSFYNNEISEKSEIFDDQFSVERPDGSNFTLKIRSTKLEDSAMYFCASSDTSGGFTEAFFGQGTRLTVV.

Note on this clone: Other DNA sequences within the sample encode an identical CDR3. V gene TRBV11-2 combines with J gene TRBJ2-3; D unclear. V lost 1 base to trimming and J lost 2 bases, with 7 bases between them. CDR3 length: 14 residues. Germline lookup yields CDR1 SGHAT and CDR2 FQNNGV. The DNA of the CDR3 is TGTGCCAGCAGCTTAGTAGGTACCACAGATACGCAGTATTTT. It codes for CASSLVGTTDTQYF.

On this clone itself: This same CDR3 is encoded by further DNA sequences in the sample. This chain links TRBV20-1 with TRBJ1-1; D not certain. Germline loops: CDR1 DFQATT, CDR2 SNEGSKA (reference sequence). The CDR3 sequence is 11 residues long. V gave up 6 bases and J gave up 0 bases, with 5 bases separating them. In DNA, the CDR3 is TGCAGTGCCAGACTGAACACTGAAGCTTTCTTT. Residues: CSARLNTEAFF.

The chain joins TRBV6-5 to TRBJ2-5; D not certain. The J call may not be correct, given that the DNA end is closer to TRBJ2-7. CDR1 and CDR2 (germline): MNHEY, SVGAGI. The CDR3 has 13 amino acids. CDR3 loop: CASSYSPAYEQYF. The CDR3 coding sequence is TGTGCCAGCAGTTACTCACCGGCGTACGAGCAGTACTTC.

This clone appeared a single time. The J gene is TRBJ2-7, the V gene TRBV5-5, with TRBD1 identical over 7 bases. V was pared by 0 bases and J by 3 bases, with 3 bases of the junction left unmatched. The CDR3 loop spans 14 amino acids. Germline CDR1 and CDR2: SGHKS and YYEKEE (reference sequence). The CDR3 bases are TGTGCCAGCAGCTTGGGACAGGGAAGCTACGAGCAGTACTTC. This codes for CASSLGQGSYEQYF. The full variable domain, rest sourced from reference TRBV5-5 and TRBJ2-7, is DAGVTQSPTHLIKTRGQQVTLRCSPISGHKSVSWYQQVLGQGPQFIFQYYEKEERGRGNFPDRFSARQFPNYSSELNVNALLLGDSALYLCASSLGQGSYEQYFGPGTRLTVT.

The V gene is TRBV30, the J gene TRBJ2-2; TRBD1 might be the D (6 bases). This CDR3 contains 14 residues. Trimming cost V 3 bases and J 3 bases, with 11 bases left between them. Looked up from germline, CDR1 is GTSNPN and CDR2 is SVGIG (reference sequence). This chain's CDR3 is CAWRMGAYTGELFF. CDR3 nucleotide sequence: TGTGCCTGGAGAATGGGGGCCTACACCGGGGAGCTGTTTTTT.

J is TRBJ1-6 and V is TRBV30; D is unresolved. The CDR3 consists of 18 residues. Germline V CDR1 and CDR2: GTSNPN, SVGIG (reference sequence). V lost 2 bases and J 8 bases, leaving 25 bases between the germline ends. Written as DNA, the CDR3 is TGTGCCTGGAGTCCATCCGGGGTAATCATAGGATTTGATTCACCCCTCCACTTT. Translation gives CAWSPSGVIIGFDSPLHF. Supplemented by reference TRBV30 and TRBJ1-6, the full variable domain reads SQTIHQWPATLVQPVGSPLSLECTVEGTSNPNLYWYRQAAGRGLQLLFYSVGIGQISSEVPQNLSASRPQDRQFILSSKKLLLSDSGFYLCAWSPSGVIIGFDSPLHFGNGTRLTVT.

This clone was observed a single time. The chain joins TRBV7-6 to TRBJ1-4; D unresolved. The CDR3 length is 18 residues. Trimming left V 1 base short and J 8 bases short, with 23 bases between. Germline-derived CDR1 and CDR2 are SGHVS and FNYEAQ. CDR3 loop: CASSLGGSSLMRSEKLFF. The CDR3 DNA sequence: TGTGCCAGCAGCTTAGGCGGGTCAAGTCTAATGAGGTCCGAAAAACTGTTTTTT.

The chain couples TRBV11-3 to TRBJ2-7; possibly TRBD1 for D (5 bases). Germline V gene sequence: CDR1 SGHNT, CDR2 YENEEA. V was shortened by 3 bases and J by 6 bases, with 9 bases between the two germline ends. The CDR3 runs to 12 residues. The chain's CDR3 is CASSLQGAEQYF. The CDR3 DNA follows: TGTGCCAGCAGCTTGCAGGGCGCCGAGCAGTACTTC.

The chain has TRBV4-3 and TRBJ2-1; tentatively, D is TRBD2 (5 bases). V lost 0 bases and J lost 9, with 9 bases in between. This CDR3 region has 13 residues. CDR1 is LGHNA and CDR2 is YSLEER in the germline V gene. CDR3 DNA: TGCGCCAGCAGCCAAGAGAGGGATACTGAGCAGTTCTTC. Residues: CASSQERDTEQFF.

The chain has TRBV7-9 and TRBJ2-7; D not certain. CDR3 length: 14 residues. Between the trimmed V and J ends, which lost 5 bases and 1 base, there was a span of 12 bases. From germline, CDR1 is SEHNR and CDR2 FQNEAQ (reference sequence). CDR3 protein: CASSPSTVSYEQYF. The CDR3 DNA sequence: TGTGCCAGCAGCCCCTCCACAGTTTCCTACGAGCAGTACTTC. Variable domain in full (rest from reference TRBV7-9 and TRBJ2-7): DTGVSQNPRHKITKRGQNVTFRCDPISEHNRLYWYRQTLGQGPEFLTYFQNEAQLEKSRLLSDRFSAERPKGSFSTLEIQRTEQGDSAMYLCASSPSTVSYEQYFGPGTRLTVT.

V and J are TRBV6-5 and TRBJ1-1, with a weak D call TRBD1 (6 bases). CDR3 length equals 14 residues. CDR1 is MNHEY, CDR2 SVGAGI, per germline. V was pared by 3 bases and J by 6 bases, with 14 bases between. CDR3 amino acids: CASSYDRTRAEAFF. For the CDR3, the DNA is TGTGCCAGCAGTTATGACAGGACACGAGCTGAAGCTTTCTTT.

V and J are TRBV7-2 and TRBJ1-3, with D possibly being TRBD1 (5 bases). CDR1 SGHTA and CDR2 FQGNSA come from the germline V gene. The CDR3 is made up of 16 amino acids. With 2 bases removed from V and 0 bases from J, the gap between germline ends came to 11 bases. The CDR3 DNA reads as TGTGCCAGCAGCTTATGGGGCAGAGCCTCTGGAAACACCATATATTTT. Amino acids: CASSLWGRASGNTIYF.

This clone has only one observation. The CDR3 reads CASSSRQGASNEQFF. The CDR3 DNA follows: TGTGCCAGCAGCTCCCGACAGGGAGCAAGCAATGAGCAGTTCTTC. This chain links TRBV11-2 with TRBJ2-1, with 7 positions matching TRBD1. V lost 4 bases, J lost 6 bases, and 9 bases stayed unmatched. Germline-derived CDR1 and CDR2 are SGHAT and FQNNGV. The CDR3 has 15 amino acids.

V and J are TRBV2 and TRBJ2-3; D not certain. Trimming removed 6 bases at V and 2 bases at J, with 3 bases between. There are 11 residues in the CDR3. Germline lookup yields CDR1 SNHLY and CDR2 FYNNEI. CDR3 protein: CASRATDTQYF. For the CDR3, the DNA is TGTGCCAGCAGGGCCACAGATACGCAGTATTTT.

This clone showed up just a few times. The chain recombines TRBV30 with TRBJ1-1; 8 positions agree with TRBD1. V lost 5 bases and J lost 6; bases outside the gene matches: 11. CDR1 GTSNPN and CDR2 SVGIG come from the germline V gene (reference sequence). The CDR3 runs 14 residues. The CDR3, as DNA: TGTGCCTGGTTCCCGACAGGGGCAAGGGCTGAAGCTTTCTTT. The encoded protein is CAWFPTGARAEAFF. Filled out from reference TRBV30 and TRBJ1-1, the complete variable domain reads SQTIHQWPATLVQPVGSPLSLECTVEGTSNPNLYWYRQAAGRGLQLLFYSVGIGQISSEVPQNLSASRPQDRQFILSSKKLLLSDSGFYLCAWFPTGARAEAFFGQGTRLTVV.

In this sample, this clone turned up a few times. The germline gene is not matched at one end of the junction; a read error may be the cause. The chain has TRBV7-7 and TRBJ2-7, with D possibly TRBD1 on 6 matching bases. The CDR3 runs to 13 residues. Germline CDR1 and CDR2: SSHAT and FNYEAQ (reference sequence). The CDR3 region is CASSLTGWDEQYF. DNA of the CDR3: TGTGCTAGCAGCCTCACAGGGTGGGACGAGCAGTACTTC.